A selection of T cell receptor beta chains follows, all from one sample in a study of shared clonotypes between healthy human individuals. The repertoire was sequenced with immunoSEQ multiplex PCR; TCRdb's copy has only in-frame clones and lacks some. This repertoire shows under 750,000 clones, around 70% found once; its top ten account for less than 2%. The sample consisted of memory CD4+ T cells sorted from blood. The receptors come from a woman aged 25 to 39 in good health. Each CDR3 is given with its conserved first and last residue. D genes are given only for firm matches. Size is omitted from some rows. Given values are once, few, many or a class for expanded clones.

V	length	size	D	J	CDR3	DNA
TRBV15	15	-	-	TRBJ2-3	CATSRDPQGPDTQYF	TGTGCCACCAGCAGAGATCCGCAGGGCCCAGATACGCAGTATTTT
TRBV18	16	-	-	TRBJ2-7	CASSPIGAGSSYEQYF	TGTGCCAGCTCACCAATAGGGGCGGGGAGCTCCTACGAGCAGTACTTC
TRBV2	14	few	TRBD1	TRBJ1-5	CASRSWTGAEPQHF	TGTGCCAGCAGGAGCTGGACAGGGGCTGAGCCCCAGCATTTT
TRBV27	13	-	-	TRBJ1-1	CASSRTAESKAFF	TGTGCCAGCAGTAGGACCGCCGAGAGTAAAGCTTTCTTT
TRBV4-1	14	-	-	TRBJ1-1	CASSPSDWNTEAFF	TGCGCCAGCAGCCCTTCGGACTGGAACACTGAAGCTTTCTTT
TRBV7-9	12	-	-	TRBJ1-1	CASSLYHTEAFF	TGTGCCAGCAGCTTATATCACACTGAAGCTTTCTTT
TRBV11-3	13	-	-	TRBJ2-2	CASSYRDTGELFF	TGTGCCAGCAGTTATCGGGACACCGGGGAGCTGTTTTTT
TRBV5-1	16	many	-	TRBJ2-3	CASSLWVGNQVDTQYF	TGCGCCAGCAGCCTCTGGGTCGGGAATCAGGTGGATACGCAGTATTTT
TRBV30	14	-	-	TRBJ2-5	CAWSPHYDRETQYF	TGTGCCTGGAGTCCACACTACGACAGGGAGACCCAGTACTTC
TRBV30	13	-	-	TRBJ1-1	CAWRMGVFTEAFF	TGTGCCTGGAGAATGGGTGTTTTCACTGAAGCTTTCTTT
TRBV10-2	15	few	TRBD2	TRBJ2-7	CASSDSPSGFYEQYF	TGCGCCAGCAGCGACTCTCCTAGCGGCTTCTACGAGCAGTACTTC
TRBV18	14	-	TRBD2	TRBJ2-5	CASSPTRGGETQYF	TGTGCCAGCTCACCAACAAGGGGAGGGGAGACCCAGTACTTC
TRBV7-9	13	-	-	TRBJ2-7	CASSSDRFYEQYF	TGTGCCAGCAGCTCCGACAGGTTCTACGAGCAGTACTTC
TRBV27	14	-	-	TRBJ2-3	CASSYAGTPDTQYF	TGTGCCAGCAGCTACGCCGGGACTCCGGATACGCAGTATTTT
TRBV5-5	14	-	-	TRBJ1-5	CASRLQGGDQPQHF	TGTGCCAGCAGGTTACAGGGAGGGGATCAGCCCCAGCATTTT
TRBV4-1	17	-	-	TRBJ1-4	CASSQGRARGRDEKLFF	TGCGCCAGCAGCCAAGGGCGGGCGAGGGGTCGGGATGAAAAACTGTTTTTT
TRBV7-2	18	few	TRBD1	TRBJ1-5	CASSLPGQGAGGSQPQHF	TGTGCCAGCAGCTTGCCGGGACAGGGGGCGGGTGGCAGTCAGCCCCAGCATTTT
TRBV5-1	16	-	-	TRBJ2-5	CASSLGLGANQETQYF	TGCGCCAGCAGCTTGGGGCTCGGGGCTAACCAAGAGACCCAGTACTTC
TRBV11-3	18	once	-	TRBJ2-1	CASSQGYGRGSSYNEQFF	TGTGCCAGCAGCCAAGGATACGGGCGAGGGAGCTCCTACAATGAGCAGTTCTTC
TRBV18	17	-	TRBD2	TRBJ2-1	CASSPPGRGGRLNEQFF	TGTGCCAGCTCACCGCCCGGGCGTGGCGGGAGGCTCAATGAGCAGTTCTTC
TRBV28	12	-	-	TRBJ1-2	CASSPGTYGYTF	TGTGCCAGCAGTCCCGGGACGTATGGCTACACCTTC
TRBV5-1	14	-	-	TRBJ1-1	CASSPGQPNTEAFF	TGCGCCAGCAGCCCCGGACAGCCGAACACTGAAGCTTTCTTT
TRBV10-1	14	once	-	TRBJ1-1	CASIERGRDTEAFF	TGCGCCAGCATCGAGCGGGGTAGGGACACTGAAGCTTTCTTT
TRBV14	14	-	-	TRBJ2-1	CASSQDVGDNEQFF	TGTGCCAGCAGCCAAGATGTCGGGGACAATGAGCAGTTCTTC
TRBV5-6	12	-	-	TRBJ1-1	CASSRGFTEAFF	TGTGCCAGCAGCCGTGGGTTTACTGAAGCTTTCTTT
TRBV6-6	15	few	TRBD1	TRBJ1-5	CASRTGTGDNQPQHF	TGTGCCAGCAGGACCGGGACAGGGGACAATCAGCCCCAGCATTTT
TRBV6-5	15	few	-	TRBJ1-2	CASSYSAMFGRGYTF	TGTGCCAGCAGTTACTCTGCAATGTTCGGGCGTGGCTACACCTTC
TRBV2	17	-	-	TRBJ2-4	CASSGLVLQEAKNIQYF	TGTGCCAGCAGTGGACTAGTCTTACAAGAGGCCAAAAACATTCAGTACTTC
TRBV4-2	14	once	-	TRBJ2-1	CASSHTTSTNEQFF	TGTGCCAGCAGCCATACGACCAGTACTAATGAGCAGTTCTTC
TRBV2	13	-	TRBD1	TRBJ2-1	CASSGQGDNEQFF	TGTGCCAGCAGCGGACAGGGGGACAATGAGCAGTTCTTC
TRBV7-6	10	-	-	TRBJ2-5	CASAGGTQYF	TGTGCCAGCGCGGGTGGGACCCAGTACTTC
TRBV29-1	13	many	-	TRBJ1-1	CSALREVNTEAFF	TGCAGTGCCTTAAGGGAGGTGAACACTGAAGCTTTCTTT
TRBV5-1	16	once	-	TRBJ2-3	CASSFSTGPGTDTQYF	TGCGCCAGCAGCTTTTCGACGGGCCCCGGCACAGATACGCAGTATTTT
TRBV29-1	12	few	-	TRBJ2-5	CSVAPNQETQYF	TGCAGCGTTGCCCCTAACCAAGAGACCCAGTACTTC
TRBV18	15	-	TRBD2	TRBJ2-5	CASSGLAGDGETQYF	TGTGCCAGCTCAGGACTAGCGGGAGACGGAGAGACCCAGTACTTC
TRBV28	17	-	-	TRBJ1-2	CASSSSPSVGLDYGYTF	TGTGCCAGCAGTTCCTCACCCTCCGTGGGGTTGGACTATGGCTACACCTTC
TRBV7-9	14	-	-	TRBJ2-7	CASSLGLATYEQYF	TGTGCCAGCAGCTTAGGCCTAGCGACTTACGAGCAGTACTTC
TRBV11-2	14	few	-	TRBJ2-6	CASSLGSGANVLTF	TGTGCCAGCAGCCTTGGATCTGGGGCCAACGTCCTGACTTTC
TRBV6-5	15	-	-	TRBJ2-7	CASRTAPGIYYEQYF	TGTGCCAGCAGAACTGCCCCGGGGATATACTACGAGCAGTACTTC
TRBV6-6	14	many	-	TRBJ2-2	CASSSAGQPGELFF	TGTGCCAGCAGTTCGGCAGGTCAGCCCGGGGAGCTGTTTTTT
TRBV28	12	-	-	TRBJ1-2	CASRRQVYGYTF	TGTGCCAGCAGGAGACAGGTCTATGGCTACACCTTC
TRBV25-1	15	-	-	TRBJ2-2	CASSPQGKWAGELFF	TGTGCCAGCAGTCCCCAGGGGAAGTGGGCCGGGGAGCTGTTTTTT
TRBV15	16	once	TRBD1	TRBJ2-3	CATSRDGTGGADTQYF	TGTGCCACCAGCAGAGATGGGACAGGGGGCGCAGATACGCAGTATTTT
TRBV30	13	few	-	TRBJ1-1	CAWTGTANTEAFF	TGTGCCTGGACTGGGACGGCGAACACTGAAGCTTTCTTT
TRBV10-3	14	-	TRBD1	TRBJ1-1	CAIKGTGMNTEAFF	TGTGCCATCAAAGGGACAGGCATGAACACTGAAGCTTTCTTT
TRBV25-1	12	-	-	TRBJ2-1	CASSPRGREQFF	TGTGCCAGCAGCCCGCGGGGTCGTGAGCAGTTCTTC
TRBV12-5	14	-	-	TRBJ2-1	CASGSGGSYNEQFF	TGTGCTAGTGGATCAGGGGGGTCCTACAATGAGCAGTTCTTC
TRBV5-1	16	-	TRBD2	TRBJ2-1	CASSPLAGGSYNEQFF	TGCGCCAGCAGCCCTTTAGCGGGAGGCTCCTACAATGAGCAGTTCTTC
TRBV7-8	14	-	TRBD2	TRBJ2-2	CASSLVGTTGELFF	TGTGCCAGCAGCTTAGTTGGGACTACAGGGGAGCTGTTTTTT
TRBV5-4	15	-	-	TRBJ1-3	CASSFMGVSGNTIYF	TGTGCCAGCAGCTTTATGGGGGTCTCTGGAAACACCATATATTTT
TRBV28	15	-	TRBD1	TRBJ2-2	CASSQGALDTGELFF	TGTGCCAGCAGCCAGGGGGCTCTGGACACCGGGGAGCTGTTTTTT
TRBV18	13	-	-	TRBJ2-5	CASSPNGGETQYF	TGTGCCAGCTCACCAAACGGGGGCGAGACCCAGTACTTC
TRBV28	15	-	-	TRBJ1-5	CASSRRGGGNQPQHF	TGTGCCAGCAGTCGGAGGGGCGGCGGCAATCAGCCCCAGCATTTT